The clone carrying this T cell receptor beta chain was observed at least ten times. MiXCR, applied by TCRdb to the 5' RACE reads, yields one record per CDR3 protein. The sample has over 55,000 distinct CDR3 sequences; roughly a tenth are singletons. This entry is derived from a study of early T cells in non-severe SARS-CoV-2 infection. V lost 5 bases and J lost 0, with 21 bases in between. Per the germline V gene, CDR1 is SGHVS and CDR2 is FNYEAQ. The CDR3 runs 18 residues. Sequenced material: whole blood. V usage is TRBV7-6 and J usage is TRBJ2-3; no reliable D call. The clonotype was recovered from an adult who was a healthcare worker with PCR-confirmed SARS-CoV-2 infection or an uninfected control (not recorded which). CDR3 DNA: TGTGCCAGCAGCCCCGGACCGCCACCGTGGAAAAGCACAGATACGCAGTATTTT. It specifies CASSPGPPPWKSTDTQYF.